The 8 T cell receptor beta chains given below trace back to one sample, sequenced in a study of T cell repertoires in cytomegalovirus infection (dated by TCRdb to between 2019 and 2020). Their cognate antigens are unknown. This specimen's treatment or condition label, interpreted: in vitro stimulation with specific CMV peptide epitopes to enrich CMV-specific T cells. The reads were generated on an Illumina HiSeq 1500. TCRdb reanalyzed the raw reads on its own, using fastp at Q25 for trimming and MiXCR for clone calling, and kept in-frame beta chains. All rows with the same CDR3 protein become a single entry with the most common DNA and genes. In all, the sample holds about 770,000 distinct CDR3 sequences, and 25% to 35% of those were seen once. Around 14% of the sample is in the top ten clones. The starting material was cultured CD8+ T cells from PBMCs, obtained from culture after CMV antigen stimulation. The receptors shown here come from a human donor in good health (CMV status not recorded). Some clones in this sample may be carry-over from other donors' samples.

This clonotype was detected only once. The J gene is TRBJ2-3, the V gene TRBV20-1, with TRBD2 matching 8 bases. V was clipped by 2 bases and J by 2 bases; unmatched bases: 15. The length of the CDR3 is 18 residues. Germline loops: CDR1 DFQATT, CDR2 SNEGSKA (reference sequence). CDR3 residues: CSARLGLGFPTPTDTQYF. The CDR3 nucleotides read TGCAGTGCTAGACTGGGACTAGGTTTCCCCACACCCACAGATACGCAGTATTTT.

The J gene is TRBJ2-1, the V gene TRBV10-3, with D possibly TRBD2 on 6 matching bases. The V gene's germline CDR1 is ENHRY and CDR2 SYGVKD. Trimming removed 0 bases from V and 4 bases from J, with 10 bases in between. This CDR3 has 15 amino acids. In DNA, the CDR3 is TGTGCCATCAGTGAGTCTGCGGGGCCGTACAATGAGCAGTTCTTC. Amino acid sequence: CAISESAGPYNEQFF.

This chain connects TRBV9 to TRBJ1-1; TRBD1 is a possible D gene (5 bases). V was cut by 4 bases and J by 6 bases, with 22 bases left in between. The CDR3 consists of 16 residues. Germline loops: CDR1 SGDLS, CDR2 YYNGEE. The DNA for the CDR3 is TGTGCCAGCAGCAGGGGCCGGGTTAGACCCGACCCTGAAGCTTTCTTT. Translation gives CASSRGRVRPDPEAFF. Using reference TRBV9 and TRBJ1-1 for the parts outside the CDR3, the full variable domain is DSGVTQTPKHLITATGQRVTLRCSPRSGDLSVYWYQQSLDQGLQFLIQYYNGEERAKGNILERFSAQQFPDLHSELNLSSLELGDSALYFCASSRGRVRPDPEAFFGQGTRLTVV.

On this clonotype itself: Germline and junction disagree at one end, which may indicate a read error. As DNA, the CDR3 is TGCGGCAGCAGTGATATGGGGAACCGGGCAGACTACGAGCAGTACTTC. This translates into CGSSDMGNRADYEQYF. This chain joins TRBV10-2 and TRBJ2-7, with D hard to call. Germline CDR1 WSHSY, CDR2 SAAADI. The CDR3 is 16 residues long.

Only a few counts were recorded for this clonotype. This rearrangement joins TRBV7-2 to TRBJ1-2; tentatively, D is TRBD1 (6 bases). CDR1 and CDR2 from the germline V gene are SGHTA and FQGNSA. V lost 2 bases and J 4 bases, leaving 20 bases between the germline ends. CDR3 length: 17 residues. The CDR3 sequence: CASSLTGGGALSYGYTF. The CDR3 nucleotides are TGTGCCAGCAGCTTAACGGGGGGCGGAGCCCTTTCCTATGGCTACACCTTC.

In its sample, this clonotype was seen a few times. The rearrangement links TRBV7-9 to TRBJ1-2, with TRBD1 identical over 7 bases. CDR3 length: 14 residues. Germline CDR1 SEHNR, CDR2 FQNEAQ (reference sequence). Trimming at V came to 5 bases and at J to 7 bases, leaving 10 bases not matched to a gene. The CDR3 nucleotides read TGTGCCAGCAGCCCCCAGGACAGGATTACTGGCTACACCTTC. It encodes CASSPQDRITGYTF.

The J gene is TRBJ2-3, the V gene TRBV12-3 or TRBV12-4, with TRBD2 matching over 10 bases. J lost 0 bases, V lost 4 bases, and 7 bases had no gene match. This CDR3 region has 17 residues. Here the CDR3 reads CASSSSGGTTSTDTQYF. The CDR3 DNA reads as TGTGCCAGCAGTTCTAGCGGGGGAACAACTAGCACAGATACGCAGTATTTT.

This sequence joins TRBV6-8 and TRBJ1-2, with TRBD1 identical over 11 bases. CDR1 and CDR2 (germline): MNHGY, SAAAGT. With V trimmed by 0 bases and J by 4 bases, 1 base remained unmatched. This CDR3 region has 15 residues. The CDR3 loop is CASSYSGQGGYGYTF. The CDR3 nucleotides are TGTGCCAGCAGTTACTCGGGACAGGGGGGCTATGGCTACACCTTC.